This TCR beta chain was identified in a study of cytomegalovirus exposure and HLA in healthy donors (TCRdb year 2017). With regard to the full study: According to a later analysis, one platform produced both the 110 or so validation repertoires and the 620 or so repertoires of the first cohort. The study combined high-throughput TCR immunosequencing, statistical association of individual TCRs with disease status, and machine learning to predict cytomegalovirus infection status. A separate validation cohort of over a hundred different subjects was used in addition to the approximately 670-subject first cohort. The study aimed to test whether cataloging public T cell receptors could reveal signatures of past pathogen exposure.

This clone showed up just a few times. Its recognized antigen is unknown. Per-base quality was not reported, and no clone a single base away is much larger than it. According to the germline V gene, CDR1 reads SNHLY and CDR2 reads FYNNEI. Inclusive of the bounding cysteine and phenylalanine, the CDR3 is 17 residues long. Just CDR3 DNA is preserved here, 51 bases in frame from base 1. V loses 6 bases at its end and J loses 6 bases; junction bases beyond the gene matches: 18. The method behind the library was the immunoSEQ multiplex PCR assay. As for how the authors treated the data: A statistical classification framework was built to diagnose cytomegalovirus status from the catalog of TCR beta chain sequences. Drawn from immuneACCESS, this table holds only the in-frame rearrangements with V and J called that TCRdb kept. Clones are partly lost; checked studies trace under half to an unresolved V gene and leave the rest unexplained. Clone size and V and J calls were adopted from that table, with D and trimming inferred from the DNA. This sample lists 150,000 to 180,000 clones; around 84% were detected once. About 1.9% of the sample comes from the top ten.

The donors belonged to the validation cohort of over a hundred subjects, which was separate from the approximately 700-subject first cohort. Beyond this particular receptor, the publication reports: Of the cluster scores, approximately 94% were above 0 in a later analysis, which found that TCRs clustered in the first cohort also tended to co-occur in the approximately 130 validation repertoires. The validation cohort had no HLA typing available for a later analysis, so co-occurrence within that cohort was assessed over all 120 or so repertoires. The study gave a list of 150 to 200 TCR beta chains associated with cytomegalovirus. In vitro tests confirmed that a few of the cytomegalovirus-associated TCR beta chains recognize cytomegalovirus antigens. According to the authors, the approach could potentially be generalized to other disease states and immunological phenotypes. Most TCR sequences were seen in very few donors, while some public TCRs were found in many individuals. The classifier was reported to diagnose cytomegalovirus status with high specificity and sensitivity in both the original and validation cohorts.

The sequence is built from TRBV2 and TRBJ1-1; 8 bases in the middle match TRBD1. The sample comprised PBMCs. The TCR was taken from a human donor in good health. The nucleotides are TGTGCCAGCAGCGGCACAGGGGGTGAACGGGACCTTGCTGAAGCTTTCTTT. This yields the protein CASSGTGGERDLAEAFF.